Included here is one TCR beta chain sequence, with context. The sample belongs to a study of T cells in narcolepsy. Produced via immunoSEQ multiplex PCR; TCRdb's table is partial and in-frame only. The table has about 20,000 clones, roughly 87% seen once. Germline V lookup: CDR1 SGHRS, CDR2 YFSETQ. This CDR3 has 14 amino acids. Trimming shortened V by 0 bases and J by 9 bases, and 10 bases separated the two germline ends. This TCR derives from a human donor in good health. The genes are TRBV5-1 and TRBJ1-6, with TRBD1 as a possible D gene (6 bases). The sequenced material came from memory (CD45RA-) CD4+ T cells from blood. CDR3 DNA sequence: TGCGCCAGCAGCTTGGACAGGGAGGGTTCACCCCTCCACTTT. Translating gives CASSLDREGSPLHF.